The clone carrying this T cell receptor (beta chain) was recorded at least ten times. Its specificity is not known. The data belong to a study of T cells in Graves' hyperthyroidism and ophthalmopathy. Regions amplified from RNA transcripts were the TCR beta CDR3 regions. During a first-round RT-PCR of the TCR CDR3, the HTBI primer set was used. TCRdb re-analysed the multiplex PCR reads in MiXCR, keeping a single row per CDR3 protein. Among about 98,000 distinct CDR3 sequences listed, approximately 42% were seen once. Looked up from germline, CDR1 is SEHNR and CDR2 is FQNEAQ (reference sequence). There are 13 residues in the CDR3. V lost 7 bases and J lost 1, with 11 bases in between. Whole-study results and caveats: The model predicted ophthalmopathy a median around six months before onset. Most clonotypes that expanded in the thyroid above 0.001 also showed up in blood. Ophthalmopathy was distinguished from stable hyperthyroidism by 13 V-J signatures.

Diagnoses were established using clinical symptoms, serum thyroxine and TRAb, thyroid ultrasound and orbital computed tomography. Sequencing used peripheral blood or thyroid tissue (not recorded which). The chain joins TRBV7-9 to TRBJ2-7, with D possibly being TRBD1 (6 bases). This TCR came from a woman younger than 45 with Graves' hyperthyroidism. In nucleotides, the CDR3 is TGTGCCAGCATTAGACAGGAATCCTACGAGCAGTACTTC. It codes for CASIRQESYEQYF. Supplemented by reference TRBV7-9 and TRBJ2-7, the full variable domain reads DTGVSQNPRHKITKRGQNVTFRCDPISEHNRLYWYRQTLGQGPEFLTYFQNEAQLEKSRLLSDRFSAERPKGSFSTLEIQRTEQGDSAMYLCASIRQESYEQYFGPGTRLTVT.